Sequencing of this T cell receptor beta chain was carried out in a study of cytomegalovirus exposure and HLA in healthy donors. Study-level information: Most genotyped donors, around four fifths of 398, had Caucasian-associated genetic ancestry. Overall study results and limits: The study labeled 150 to 200 TCR beta chains cytomegalovirus-associated. A later analysis appeared to link common viral pathogens to several of the most significant clusters.

Germline CDR1 reads SEHNR; CDR2 reads FQNEAQ (reference sequence). V was trimmed by 5 bases and J by 4 bases, leaving 17 bases between them. This CDR3 has 15 amino acids. PCR was performed using 60 Vbeta and 13 Jbeta primers. Data came from immunoSEQ multiplex PCR; TCRdb stores just in-frame clones and leaves some out. In the table there are under 200,000 clones, approximately 84% of which are singletons. As concerns this clone: What it binds is not known.

The gene calls are TRBV7-9 and TRBJ1-1; weak D call: TRBD1 (5 bases). Specimen: PBMCs. This sequence was found in a woman between 50 and 59 years old in good health and CMV-seropositive. CDR3 in DNA: TGTGCCAGCAGCCCCAGCAGCAGGGCAGTCACTGAAGCTTTCTTT. It specifies CASSPSSRAVTEAFF.